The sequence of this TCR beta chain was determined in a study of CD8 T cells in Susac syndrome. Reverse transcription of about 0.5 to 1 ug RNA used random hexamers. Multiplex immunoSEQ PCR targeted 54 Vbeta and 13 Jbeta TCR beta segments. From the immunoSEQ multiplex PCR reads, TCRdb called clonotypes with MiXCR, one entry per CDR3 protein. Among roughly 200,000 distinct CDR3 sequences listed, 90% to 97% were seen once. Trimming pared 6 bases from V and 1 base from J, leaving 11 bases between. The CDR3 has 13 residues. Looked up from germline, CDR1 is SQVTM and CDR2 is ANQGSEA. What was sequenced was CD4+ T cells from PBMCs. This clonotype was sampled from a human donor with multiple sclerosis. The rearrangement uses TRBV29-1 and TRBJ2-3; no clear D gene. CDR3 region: CSVGFRGTDTQYF. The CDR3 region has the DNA TGCAGCGTGGGGTTTCGGGGCACAGATACGCAGTATTTT.